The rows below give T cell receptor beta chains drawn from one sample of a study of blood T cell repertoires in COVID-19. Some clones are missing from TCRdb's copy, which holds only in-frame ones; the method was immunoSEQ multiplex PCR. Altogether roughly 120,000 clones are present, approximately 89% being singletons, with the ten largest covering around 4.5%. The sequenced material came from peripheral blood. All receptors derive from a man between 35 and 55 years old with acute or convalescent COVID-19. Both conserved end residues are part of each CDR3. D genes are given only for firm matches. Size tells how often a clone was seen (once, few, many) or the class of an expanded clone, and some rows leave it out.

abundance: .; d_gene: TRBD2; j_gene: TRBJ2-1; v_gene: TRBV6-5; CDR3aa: CASGRSGGNNEQFF; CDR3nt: TGTGCCAGCGGAAGAAGCGGGGGAAACAATGAGCAGTTCTTC
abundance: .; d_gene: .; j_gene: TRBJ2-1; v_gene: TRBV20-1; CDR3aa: CSARSSLPEFF; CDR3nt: TGCAGTGCTAGATCTTCGTTACCGGAGTTCTTC
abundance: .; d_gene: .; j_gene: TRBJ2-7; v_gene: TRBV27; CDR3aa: CASSLTGGSYEQYF; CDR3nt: TGTGCCAGCAGTTTAACCGGGGGCTCCTACGAGCAGTACTTC
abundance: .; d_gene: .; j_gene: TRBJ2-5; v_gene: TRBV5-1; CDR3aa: CASSLEGTPAGTQYF; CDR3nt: TGCGCCAGCAGCTTGGAGGGGACTCCAGCGGGGACCCAGTACTTC
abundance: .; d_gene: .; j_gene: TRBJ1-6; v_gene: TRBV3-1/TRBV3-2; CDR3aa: CASSYREFNSPLHF; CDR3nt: TGTGCCAGCAGCTACCGGGAATTTAATTCACCCCTCCACTTT
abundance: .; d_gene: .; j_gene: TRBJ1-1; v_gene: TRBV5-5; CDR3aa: CASTPVGGRGTEAFF; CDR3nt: TGTGCCAGCACCCCCGTCGGGGGGCGAGGGACTGAAGCTTTCTTT
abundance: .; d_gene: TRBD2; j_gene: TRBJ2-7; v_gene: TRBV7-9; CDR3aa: CASSRLAGVSYEQYF; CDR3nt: TGTGCCAGCAGCCGACTAGCGGGGGTCTCCTACGAGCAGTACTTC
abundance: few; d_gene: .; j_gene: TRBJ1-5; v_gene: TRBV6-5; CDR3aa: CACSRGNNQPQHF; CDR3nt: TGTGCCTGTTCGAGAGGGAACAATCAGCCCCAGCATTTT
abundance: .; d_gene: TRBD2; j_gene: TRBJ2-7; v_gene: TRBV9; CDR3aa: CASSVEIGEGYEQYF; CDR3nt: TGTGCCAGCAGCGTAGAGATTGGGGAGGGGTACGAGCAGTACTTC
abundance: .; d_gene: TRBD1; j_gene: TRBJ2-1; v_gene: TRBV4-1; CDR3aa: CASSPWDRDNEQFF; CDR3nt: TGCGCCAGCAGCCCCTGGGACAGAGACAATGAGCAGTTCTTC
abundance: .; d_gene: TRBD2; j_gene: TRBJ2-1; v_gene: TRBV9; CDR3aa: CASSVELAGIYNEQFF; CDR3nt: TGTGCCAGCAGCGTAGAACTAGCGGGAATCTACAATGAGCAGTTCTTC
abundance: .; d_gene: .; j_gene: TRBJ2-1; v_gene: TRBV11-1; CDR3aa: CASSLGAESYNEQFF; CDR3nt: TGTGCCAGCAGCTTAGGGGCAGAATCATACAATGAGCAGTTCTTC
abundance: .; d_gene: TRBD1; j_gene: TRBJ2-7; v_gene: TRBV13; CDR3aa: CASSSQAGGYYEQYF; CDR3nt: TGTGCCAGCAGCTCCCAGGCAGGGGGCTATTACGAGCAGTACTTC
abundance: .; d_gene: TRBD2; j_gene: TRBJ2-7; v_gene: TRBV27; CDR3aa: CASSLTSGYEQYF; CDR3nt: TGTGCCAGCAGTTTGACTAGCGGCTACGAGCAGTACTTC
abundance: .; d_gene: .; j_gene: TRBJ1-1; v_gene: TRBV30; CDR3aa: CAWSEIQTGPNTEAFF; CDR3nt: TGTGCCTGGAGCGAGATACAGACAGGCCCAAACACTGAAGCTTTCTTT
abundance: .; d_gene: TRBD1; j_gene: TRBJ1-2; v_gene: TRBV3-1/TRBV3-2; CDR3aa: CASSQGTGRAYGYTF; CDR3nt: TGTGCCAGCAGCCAAGGGACAGGCCGAGCCTATGGCTACACCTTC
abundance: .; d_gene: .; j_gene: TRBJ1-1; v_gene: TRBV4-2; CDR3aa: CASEEGTEAFF; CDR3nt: TGTGCCAGCGAGGAGGGCACTGAAGCTTTCTTT
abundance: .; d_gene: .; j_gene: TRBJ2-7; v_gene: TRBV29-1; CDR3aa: CSAARPLGNEQYF; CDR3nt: TGCAGCGCAGCCCGCCCCCTGGGCAACGAGCAGTACTTC
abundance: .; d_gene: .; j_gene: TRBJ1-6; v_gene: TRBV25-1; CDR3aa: CASSEGRGRSSYNSPLHF; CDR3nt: TGTGCCAGCAGTGAAGGCAGGGGCAGAAGCTCCTATAATTCACCCCTCCACTTT
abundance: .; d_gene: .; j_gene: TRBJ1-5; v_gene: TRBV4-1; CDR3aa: CASSQDSSNQPQHF; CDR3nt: TGCGCCAGCAGCCAAGACAGTAGCAATCAGCCCCAGCATTTT
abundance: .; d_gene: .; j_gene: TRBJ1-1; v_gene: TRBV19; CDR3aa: CASSPRGGRNTEAFF; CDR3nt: TGTGCCAGTAGCCCAAGGGGGGGTCGGAACACTGAAGCTTTCTTT
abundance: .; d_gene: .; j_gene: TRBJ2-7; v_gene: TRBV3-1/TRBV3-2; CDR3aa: CASSQGVWSSSYEQYF; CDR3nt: TGTGCCAGCAGCCAAGGAGTTTGGAGTAGCTCCTACGAGCAGTACTTC
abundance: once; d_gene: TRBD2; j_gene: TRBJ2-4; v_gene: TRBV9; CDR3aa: CASRKPGLEINIQYF; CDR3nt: TGTGCCAGCAGAAAACCGGGACTAGAAATAAACATTCAGTACTTC
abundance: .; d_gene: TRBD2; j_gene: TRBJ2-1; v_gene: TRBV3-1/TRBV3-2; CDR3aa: CASRPTLAGGYNEQFF; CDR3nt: TGTGCCAGCAGGCCCACACTAGCGGGAGGGTACAATGAGCAGTTCTTC
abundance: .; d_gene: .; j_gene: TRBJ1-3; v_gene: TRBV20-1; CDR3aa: CSASFGSGNTIYF; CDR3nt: TGCAGTGCTAGTTTCGGCTCTGGAAACACCATATATTTT
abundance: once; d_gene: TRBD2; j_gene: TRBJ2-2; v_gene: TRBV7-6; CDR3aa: CASSLTSGGNTGELFF; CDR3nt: TGTGCCAGCAGCTTAACTAGCGGAGGGAACACCGGGGAGCTGTTTTTT
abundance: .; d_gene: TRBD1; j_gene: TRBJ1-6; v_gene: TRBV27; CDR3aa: CASRKRGRNSPLHF; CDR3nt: TGTGCCAGCAGGAAAAGGGGGCGTAATTCACCCCTCCACTTT
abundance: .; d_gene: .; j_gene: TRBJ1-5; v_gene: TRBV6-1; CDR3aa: CASREGGGQPQHF; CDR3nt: TGTGCCAGCAGGGAAGGGGGGGGACAGCCCCAGCATTTT
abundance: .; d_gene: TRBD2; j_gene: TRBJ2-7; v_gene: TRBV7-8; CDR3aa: CASSQARLAGVYEQYF; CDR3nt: TGTGCCAGCAGCCAAGCCCGGCTAGCGGGAGTTTACGAGCAGTACTTC
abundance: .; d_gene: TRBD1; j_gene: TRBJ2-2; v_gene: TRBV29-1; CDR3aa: CSVGDRAGFTGELFF; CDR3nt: TGCAGCGTTGGGGACAGGGCTGGGTTTACCGGGGAGCTGTTTTTT
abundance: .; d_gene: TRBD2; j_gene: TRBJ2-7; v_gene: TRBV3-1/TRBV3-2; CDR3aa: CASSQEGLAGLAYEQYF; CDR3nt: TGTGCCAGCAGCCAAGAGGGACTAGCGGGCCTTGCCTACGAGCAGTACTTC
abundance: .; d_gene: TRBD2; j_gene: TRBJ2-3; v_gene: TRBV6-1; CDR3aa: CASSELGLAGGTDTQYF; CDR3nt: TGTGCCAGCAGTGAGTTGGGACTAGCGGGGGGCACAGATACGCAGTATTTT
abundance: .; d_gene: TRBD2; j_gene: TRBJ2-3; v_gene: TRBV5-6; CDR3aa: CASSLGSGLSTDTQYF; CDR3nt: TGTGCCAGCAGCTTGGGTAGCGGGCTTAGCACAGATACGCAGTATTTT
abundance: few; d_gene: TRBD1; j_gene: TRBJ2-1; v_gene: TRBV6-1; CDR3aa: CASSEGQGIYNEQFF; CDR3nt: TGTGCCAGCAGTGAAGGACAGGGTATCTACAATGAGCAGTTCTTC
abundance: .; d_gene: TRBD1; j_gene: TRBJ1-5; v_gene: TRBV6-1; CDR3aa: CASSEPGQVNQPQHF; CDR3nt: TGTGCCAGCAGTGAACCAGGACAGGTGAATCAGCCCCAGCATTTT
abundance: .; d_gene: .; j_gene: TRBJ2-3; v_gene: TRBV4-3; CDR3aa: CASSQDRIAGRLTDTQYF; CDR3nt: TGCGCCAGCAGCCAAGATAGGATTGCGGGGAGACTCACAGATACGCAGTATTTT
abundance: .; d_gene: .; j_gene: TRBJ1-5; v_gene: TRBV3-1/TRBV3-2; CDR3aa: CASSQGRFNQPQHF; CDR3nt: TGTGCCAGCAGCCAAGGGAGATTCAATCAGCCCCAGCATTTT
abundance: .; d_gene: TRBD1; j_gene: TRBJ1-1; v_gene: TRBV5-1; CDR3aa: CASSGDRTNTEAFF; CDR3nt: TGCGCCAGCAGCGGGGACAGGACGAACACTGAAGCTTTCTTT
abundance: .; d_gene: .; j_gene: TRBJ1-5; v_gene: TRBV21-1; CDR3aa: CASSGRIGVQPQHF; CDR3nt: TGTGCCAGCAGCGGCCGGATCGGGGTTCAGCCCCAGCATTTT
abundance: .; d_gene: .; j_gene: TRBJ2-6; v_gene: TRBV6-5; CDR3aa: CASKAPEGQGVLTF; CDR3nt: TGTGCCAGCAAGGCTCCTGAGGGGCAGGGGGTCCTGACTTTC
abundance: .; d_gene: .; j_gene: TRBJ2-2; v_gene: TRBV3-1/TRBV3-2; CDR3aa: CASSQGPNTGELFF; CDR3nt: TGTGCCAGCAGCCAAGGGCCCAACACCGGGGAGCTGTTTTTT
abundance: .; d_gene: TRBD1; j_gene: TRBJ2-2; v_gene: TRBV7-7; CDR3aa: CASSIPGTGSGELFF; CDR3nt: TGTGCCAGCAGCATACCCGGGACAGGGTCTGGGGAGCTGTTTTTT
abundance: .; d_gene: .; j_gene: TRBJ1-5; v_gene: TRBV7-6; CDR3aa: CASSLEGGDYSNQPQHF; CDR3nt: TGTGCCAGCAGCTTGGAGGGCGGGGATTATAGCAATCAGCCCCAGCATTTT
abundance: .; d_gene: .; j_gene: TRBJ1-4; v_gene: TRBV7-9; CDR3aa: CASRASTNEKLFF; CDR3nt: TGTGCCAGCCGAGCCTCAACTAATGAAAAACTGTTTTTT
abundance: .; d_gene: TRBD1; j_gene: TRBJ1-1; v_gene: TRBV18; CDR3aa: CASSPRRQGAFNTEAFF; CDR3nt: TGTGCCAGCTCACCACGAAGGCAGGGGGCCTTCAACACTGAAGCTTTCTTT
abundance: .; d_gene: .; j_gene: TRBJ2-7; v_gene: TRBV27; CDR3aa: CASGGGDSYEQYF; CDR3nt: TGTGCCAGCGGTGGGGGCGACTCCTACGAGCAGTACTTC
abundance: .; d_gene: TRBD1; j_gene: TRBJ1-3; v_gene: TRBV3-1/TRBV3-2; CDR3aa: CASSQTGGQGRNTIYF; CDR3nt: TGTGCCAGCAGCCAAACCGGGGGACAGGGACGAAACACCATATATTTT
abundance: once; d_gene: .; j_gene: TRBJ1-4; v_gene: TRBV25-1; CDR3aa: CASSDGFIGGKLFF; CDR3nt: TGTGCCAGCAGTGATGGTTTCATCGGCGGAAAACTGTTTTTT